The clone carrying this T cell receptor (beta chain) was seen only once. The antigen remains undetermined. This specimen comes from a study of cytomegalovirus exposure and HLA in healthy donors. Looking at the study overall: It was reported in a later analysis that the approximately 120 validation repertoires used the same platform as the 550 to 800 first-cohort repertoires.

The donors were in the 120-subject validation cohort; that cohort was separate from the approximately 700-subject first cohort. CDR3 length: 13 amino acids. Germline-derived CDR1 and CDR2 are SGHRS and YFSETQ. V shed 2 bases and J shed 10 bases, with 13 bases lying between them. The data were produced by immunoSEQ multiplex PCR, yet TCRdb's version contains in-frame clones alone and is incomplete. The sample has about 360,000 clones, 80% to 90% seen once. Findings of the study overall: The study flagged roughly 160 TCR beta chains as cytomegalovirus-associated. Per published reports, the classifier diagnosed cytomegalovirus status with high specificity and sensitivity.

The sequence derives from a woman between 18 and 29 years old in good health and CMV-seronegative. The V gene is TRBV5-1, the J gene TRBJ2-1; D might be TRBD1 (6 bases). Sequencing input: PBMCs. In DNA form, the CDR3 reads TGCGCCAGCAGCTTCTGGACAGATCGAGAGCAGTTCTTC. This encodes CASSFWTDREQFF.